This is a list of T cell receptor beta chains from one sample in a study of cytomegalovirus exposure and HLA in healthy donors. Data came from immunoSEQ multiplex PCR; TCRdb stores just in-frame clones and leaves some out. In total, the table holds about 74,000 clones. Sample: PBMCs. The source of these receptors is a female donor in good health and CMV-seropositive. Each CDR3 is given with its conserved first and last residue. D genes are given only for firm matches.

j_gene,d_gene,v_gene,CDR3aa,CDR3nt
TRBJ1-1,NA,TRBV29-1,CSVVARVNTEAFF,TGCAGCGTTGTGGCCAGGGTGAACACTGAAGCTTTCTTT
TRBJ2-5,TRBD2,TRBV5-1,CASSLGTSGRTQETQYF,TGCGCCAGCAGCTTGGGGACTAGCGGGAGGACCCAAGAGACCCAGTACTTC
TRBJ1-1,NA,TRBV9,CASSVGAKNTEAFF,TGTGCCAGCAGCGTAGGGGCGAAGAACACTGAAGCTTTCTTT
TRBJ1-2,TRBD1,TRBV19,CASQARGLYGYTF,TGTGCCAGTCAGGCAAGGGGGCTCTATGGCTACACCTTC
TRBJ2-6,NA,TRBV9,CASSVVQGVLTF,TGTGCCAGCAGCGTAGTCCAGGGCGTCCTGACTTTC
TRBJ1-2,TRBD1,TRBV7-6,CASSSGTGGSVYGYTF,TGTGCCAGCAGCTCCGGGACAGGGGGGTCCGTCTATGGCTACACCTTC
TRBJ2-1,TRBD2,TRBV5-1,CASSAGLAGGRTSSFF,TGCGCCAGCAGCGCCGGACTAGCGGGAGGGCGGACATCTAGCTTCTTC
TRBJ2-5,NA,TRBV30,CAWSVRGAETQYF,TGTGCCTGGAGTGTACGGGGTGCTGAGACCCAGTACTTC
TRBJ1-2,NA,TRBV28,CASSLYRVDYGYTF,TGTGCCAGCAGTTTATACAGGGTGGACTATGGCTACACCTTC
TRBJ1-1,NA,TRBV5-1,CASSAGTTTEAFF,TGCGCCAGCAGCGCCGGGACAACCACTGAAGCTTTCTTT
TRBJ2-7,TRBD2,TRBV4-3,CASSQDTAGGPFEQYF,TGCGCCAGCAGCCAAGATACAGCGGGAGGGCCATTCGAGCAGTACTTC
TRBJ2-7,NA,TRBV2,CASITTSREQYF,TGTGCCAGCATAACTACCTCGAGGGAGCAGTACTTC
TRBJ2-1,NA,TRBV28,CASSFYGPRGKSGYNEQFF,TGTGCCAGCAGTTTTTATGGGCCCCGCGGGAAGTCAGGCTACAATGAGCAGTTCTTC
TRBJ2-3,TRBD2,TRBV15,CATSARLAGVRTPRTDTQYF,TGTGCCACCAGCGCCCGACTAGCGGGAGTCAGGACCCCTCGCACAGATACGCAGTATTTT
TRBJ1-5,NA,TRBV7-6,CASSKSTGLNQPQHF,TGTGCCAGCAGCAAAAGTACAGGGCTTAATCAGCCCCAGCATTTT
TRBJ2-5,NA,TRBV7-2,CASSLAGWGETQYF,TGTGCCAGCAGCTTGGCAGGGTGGGGAGAGACCCAGTACTTC
TRBJ2-2,TRBD2,TRBV6-5,CASSRREYTGELFF,TGTGCCAGCAGTAGGCGGGAGTACACCGGGGAGCTGTTTTTT
TRBJ2-7,NA,TRBV20-1,CSARQGREQYF,TGCAGTGCTAGACAGGGTAGAGAGCAGTACTTC
TRBJ1-3,NA,TRBV30,CAWSPDSSSSGNTIYF,TGTGCCTGGAGTCCCGACAGCTCGAGCTCTGGAAACACCATATATTTT
TRBJ1-1,TRBD1,TRBV6-1,CASSVGTGFTEAFF,TGTGCCAGCAGTGTCGGGACAGGGTTCACTGAAGCTTTCTTT
TRBJ2-7,TRBD2,TRBV6-6,CASSSQTSGNYEQYF,TGTGCCAGCAGTTCTCAGACTAGCGGGAACTACGAGCAGTACTTC
TRBJ2-1,NA,TRBV29-1,CSGGVSLGNEQFF,TGCAGCGGGGGGGTGTCCCTGGGCAATGAGCAGTTCTTC
TRBJ2-2,NA,TRBV15,CATSSLTGPGELFF,TGTGCCACCAGCAGTCTCACTGGGCCCGGGGAGCTGTTTTTT
TRBJ2-7,TRBD1,TRBV7-2,CASSLAPGTGVDEQYF,TGTGCCAGCAGCTTAGCTCCAGGGACAGGGGTCGACGAGCAGTACTTC
TRBJ1-1,TRBD1,TRBV14,CASSPSDRGYAFF,TGTGCCAGCAGCCCATCGGACAGGGGTTATGCTTTCTTT
TRBJ1-2,NA,TRBV19,CASSIVDKIYGYTF,TGTGCCAGTAGTATAGTTGACAAGATCTATGGCTACACCTTC
TRBJ1-5,NA,TRBV7-2,CASSLGQGPVNQPQHF,TGTGCCAGCAGCTTAGGCCAGGGGCCAGTGAATCAGCCCCAGCATTTT
TRBJ2-1,TRBD2,TRBV19,CASSIGGRPQVVQFF,TGTGCCAGTAGTATCGGCGGGAGGCCACAGGTAGTGCAGTTCTTC
TRBJ2-3,NA,TRBV5-1,CASSSWGGTDTQYF,TGCGCCAGCAGCTCATGGGGGGGCACAGATACGCAGTATTTT
TRBJ1-3,NA,TRBV11-3,CASSTDSRSGNTIYF,TGTGCCAGCAGCACCGACAGTCGCTCTGGAAACACCATATATTTT
TRBJ2-7,TRBD2,TRBV18,CASSPIAGGSYEQYF,TGTGCCAGCTCACCCATAGCGGGGGGCTCCTACGAGCAGTACTTC
TRBJ1-1,TRBD1,TRBV5-1,CASSPGTASNTEAFF,TGCGCCAGCAGCCCGGGGACAGCCTCGAACACTGAAGCTTTCTTT
TRBJ2-5,TRBD2,TRBV4-2,CASSSGTLAGETQYF,TGTGCCAGCAGCTCAGGGACACTAGCGGGAGAGACCCAGTACTTC
TRBJ2-5,TRBD1,TRBV7-3,CASSQTGTGGRETQYF,TGTGCCAGCAGCCAAACCGGGACAGGGGGCAGGGAGACCCAGTACTTC
TRBJ2-3,NA,TRBV4-3,CASSQVASGPDTQYF,TGCGCCAGCAGCCAAGTGGCCAGCGGACCAGATACGCAGTATTTT
TRBJ2-1,NA,TRBV18,CASSLGSPSSYNEQFF,TGTGCCAGCTCACTGGGTAGCCCGAGCTCCTACAATGAGCAGTTCTTC
TRBJ2-7,NA,TRBV18,CASSPKEHSDTYEQYF,TGTGCCAGCTCACCCAAAGAGCATTCCGACACCTACGAGCAGTACTTC
TRBJ2-3,NA,TRBV27,CASSLSIGADTQYF,TGTGCCAGCAGTTTATCGATAGGGGCAGATACGCAGTATTTT
TRBJ1-5,NA,TRBV19,CASSIMGTFNQPQHF,TGTGCCAGTAGTATTATGGGGACATTTAATCAGCCCCAGCATTTT
TRBJ2-2,TRBD2,TRBV28,CASSLVNGRAGELFF,TGTGCCAGCAGTTTAGTAAACGGGAGGGCCGGGGAGCTGTTTTTT
TRBJ2-7,TRBD1,TRBV7-2,CASSIRGTGAGEQYF,TGTGCCAGCAGCATAAGGGGGACAGGGGCGGGGGAGCAGTACTTC
TRBJ1-2,NA,TRBV7-9,CASSPDSHYGYTF,TGTGCCAGCAGCCCCGACAGCCATTATGGCTACACCTTC
TRBJ2-3,TRBD2,TRBV6-6,CASSFLTSGREDTQYF,TGTGCCAGCAGTTTTCTGACTAGCGGGCGAGAAGATACGCAGTATTTT
TRBJ1-2,TRBD1,TRBV6-1,CASFRTGNGYTF,TGTGCCAGTTTCCGGACAGGGAATGGCTACACCTTC
TRBJ2-7,NA,TRBV15,CATSRDRARGGEQYF,TGTGCCACCAGCAGAGATAGGGCGCGGGGAGGCGAGCAGTACTTC
TRBJ2-7,TRBD1,TRBV4-1,CASSQEGQGTYEQYF,TGCGCCAGCAGCCAAGAGGGACAGGGGACCTACGAGCAGTACTTC
TRBJ2-3,NA,TRBV19,CASSIGPSWADTQYF,TGTGCCAGTAGTATAGGCCCTAGTTGGGCAGATACGCAGTATTTT
TRBJ1-2,TRBD1,TRBV7-9,CASSLEGARIGGYTF,TGTGCCAGCAGCTTAGAGGGGGCCCGCATAGGAGGCTACACCTTC
TRBJ2-2,NA,TRBV5-6,CASSLGGSNTGELFF,TGTGCCAGCAGCTTGGGGGGCTCTAACACCGGGGAGCTGTTTTTT
TRBJ2-3,TRBD1,TRBV9,CASSFWTGEGTDTQYF,TGTGCCAGCAGCTTCTGGACAGGGGAAGGCACAGATACGCAGTATTTT
TRBJ1-2,NA,TRBV9,CASSVQGLGYTF,TGTGCCAGCAGCGTACAGGGACTTGGCTACACCTTC